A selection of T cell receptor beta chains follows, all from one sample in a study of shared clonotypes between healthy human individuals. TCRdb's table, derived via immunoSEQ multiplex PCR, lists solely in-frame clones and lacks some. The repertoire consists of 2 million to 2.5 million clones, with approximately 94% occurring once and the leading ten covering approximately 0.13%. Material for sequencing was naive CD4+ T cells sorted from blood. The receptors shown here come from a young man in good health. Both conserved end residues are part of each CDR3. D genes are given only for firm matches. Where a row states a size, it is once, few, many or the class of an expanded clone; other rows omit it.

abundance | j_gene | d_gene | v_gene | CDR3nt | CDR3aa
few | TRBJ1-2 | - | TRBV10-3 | TGTGCCATCAGTGAGTCCCCCTCTGGCTACACCTTC | CAISESPSGYTF
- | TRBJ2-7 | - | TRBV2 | TGTGCCAGCATGGGGACGGAAACCTACGAGCAGTACTTC | CASMGTETYEQYF
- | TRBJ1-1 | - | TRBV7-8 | TGTGCCAGCAGCCGCGAAGGGGGGGTGAGAGGAAACACTGAAGCTTTCTTT | CASSREGGVRGNTEAFF
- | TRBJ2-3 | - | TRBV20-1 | TGCAGTGCTAGAAGGGCAGATACGCAGTATTTT | CSARRADTQYF
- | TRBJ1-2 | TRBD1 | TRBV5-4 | TGTGCCAGCAGCTACGGACAGGGAGACTATGGCTACACCTTC | CASSYGQGDYGYTF
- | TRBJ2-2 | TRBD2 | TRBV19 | TGTGCCAGTAGTATACGTAGCGGGAGTATAACCGGGGAGCTGTTTTTT | CASSIRSGSITGELFF
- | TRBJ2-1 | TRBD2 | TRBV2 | TGTGCCAGCAGTATGGGAGGGGTCCGGGCGGAGCAGTTCTTC | CASSMGGVRAEQFF
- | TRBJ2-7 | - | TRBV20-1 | TGCAGTGCTAGGGAAGACTACGAGCAGTACTTC | CSAREDYEQYF
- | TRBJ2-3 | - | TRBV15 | TGTGCCACCAGCAACCCCCCCTATACGCAGTATTTT | CATSNPPYTQYF
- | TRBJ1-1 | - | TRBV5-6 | TGTGCCAGCAGCAGGGCCGAAGCTGAAGCTTTCTTT | CASSRAEAEAFF
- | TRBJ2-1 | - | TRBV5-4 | TGTGCCAGCAGACCCGCAGGGAAACGGTACAATGAGCAGTTCTTC | CASRPAGKRYNEQFF
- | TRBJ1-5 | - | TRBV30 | TGTGCCTGGAGTTACGGACAGACCAGCAATCAGCCCCAGCATTTT | CAWSYGQTSNQPQHF
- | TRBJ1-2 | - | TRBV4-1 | TGCGCCAGCAGCCAAGATTCAGCCTTCCCCCCTAACTATGGCTACACCTTC | CASSQDSAFPPNYGYTF
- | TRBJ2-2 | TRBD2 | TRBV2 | TGTGCCAGCAGCGTAGCGGGGGGGCCTACCGGGGAGCTGTTTTTT | CASSVAGGPTGELFF
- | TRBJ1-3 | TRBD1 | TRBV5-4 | TGTGCCAGCAGCTACGGGACAGGGAGGGACACCATATATTTT | CASSYGTGRDTIYF
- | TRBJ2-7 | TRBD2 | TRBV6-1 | TGTGCCAGCAGCGACTTGAACCGGGGGGGGTACGAGCAGTACTTC | CASSDLNRGGYEQYF
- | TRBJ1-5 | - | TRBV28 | TGTGCCAGCAGTCTACCGGCTCAGCCCCAGCATTTT | CASSLPAQPQHF
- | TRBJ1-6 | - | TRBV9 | TGTGCCAGCAGCGTAACAGGGTATCCACCCCTCCACTTT | CASSVTGYPPLHF
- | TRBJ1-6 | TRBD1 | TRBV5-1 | TGCGCCAGCAGCCTGCAGGGGGATGCTTCACCCCTCCACTTT | CASSLQGDASPLHF
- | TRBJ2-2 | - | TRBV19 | TGTGCCAGTAGTATGCTCAGGGTGAACACCGGGGAGCTGTTTTTT | CASSMLRVNTGELFF
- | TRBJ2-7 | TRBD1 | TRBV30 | TGTGCCGGGGGACAGGGTCCCTACGAGCAGTACTTC | CAGGQGPYEQYF
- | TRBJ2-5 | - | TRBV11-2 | TGTGCCAGCACCTCCGCACTGCAAGAGACCCAGTACTTC | CASTSALQETQYF
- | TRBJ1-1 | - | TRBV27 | TGTGCCAGCAGTTTGTTCCCAGTGAACACTGAAGCTTTCTTT | CASSLFPVNTEAFF
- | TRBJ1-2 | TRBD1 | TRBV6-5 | TGTGCCAGCAAAATACCCGGGACAGACTATGGCTACACCTTC | CASKIPGTDYGYTF
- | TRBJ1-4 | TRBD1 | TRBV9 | TGTGCCAGCAGCCTCGCCGGGACAGCAAATGAAAAACTGTTTTTT | CASSLAGTANEKLFF
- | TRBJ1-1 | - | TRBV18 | TGTGCCAGCTCACCCCGGACAGCCCCGAACACTGAAGCTTTCTTT | CASSPRTAPNTEAFF
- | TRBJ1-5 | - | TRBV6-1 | TGTGCCAGCAGTGAACAGGGGAAGGGCAATCAGCCCCAGCATTTT | CASSEQGKGNQPQHF
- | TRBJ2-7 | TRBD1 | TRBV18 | TGTGCCAGCTCACCACCAGGGACAGGGCGCTACGAGCAGTACTTC | CASSPPGTGRYEQYF